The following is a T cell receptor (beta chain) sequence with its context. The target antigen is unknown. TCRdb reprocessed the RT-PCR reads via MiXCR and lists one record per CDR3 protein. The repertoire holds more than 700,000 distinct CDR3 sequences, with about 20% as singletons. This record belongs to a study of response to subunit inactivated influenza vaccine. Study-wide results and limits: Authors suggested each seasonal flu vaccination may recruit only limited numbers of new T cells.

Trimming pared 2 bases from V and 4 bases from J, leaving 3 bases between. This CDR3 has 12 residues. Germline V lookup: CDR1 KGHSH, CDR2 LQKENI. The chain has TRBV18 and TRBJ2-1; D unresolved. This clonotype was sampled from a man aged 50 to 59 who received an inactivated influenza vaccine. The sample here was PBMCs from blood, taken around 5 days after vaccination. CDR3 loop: CASSPKYNEQFF. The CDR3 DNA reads TGTGCCAGCTCACCAAAATACAATGAGCAGTTCTTC.